What follows are 20 T cell receptor beta chains derived from one specimen sequenced in a study of control samples from healthy donors and cancer patients. Sequencing was performed with immunoSEQ multiplex PCR; in TCRdb, only in-frame clones are kept and a portion is missing. The data contain about 70,000 clones, 84% of them singletons. Sequences were obtained from blood. The receptor source for this set is a man aged 50-59 years in good health.

This chain links TRBV3-1 (or the pseudogene TRBV3-2) with TRBJ1-1; D might be TRBD1 (5 bases). Germline CDR1 and CDR2: LGHDT and YNNKEL (reference sequence). V was pared by 4 bases and J by 1 base, with 13 bases between. This CDR3 has 15 amino acids. CDR3 in amino acids: CASSPQGAGNTEAFF. The CDR3, as DNA: TGTGCCAGCAGCCCCCAAGGGGCAGGGAACACTGAAGCTTTCTTT.

The chain combines TRBV7-9 with TRBJ1-3; D might be TRBD1 (6 bases). V lost 3 bases, J lost 0 bases, and 12 bases lay in between. From germline, CDR1 is SEHNR and CDR2 FQNEAQ (reference sequence). The CDR3 runs to 16 residues. CDR3 loop: CASSFGQLSSGNTIYF. DNA of the CDR3: TGTGCCAGCAGCTTCGGACAGCTGAGCTCTGGAAACACCATATATTTT.

The V and J genes are TRBV19 and TRBJ2-1; 7 bases match TRBD2. J gave up 2 bases and V 3 bases, and 4 bases lay outside the gene matches. This CDR3 region has 15 residues. Germline lookup yields CDR1 LNHDA and CDR2 SQIVND (reference sequence). The DNA for the CDR3 is TGTGCCAGTAGTATGCGGGGGATCCCCTACAATGAGCAGTTCTTC. Translated, it gives CASSMRGIPYNEQFF.

The rearrangement links TRBV5-4 to TRBJ2-1, with TRBD2 identical over 7 bases. This CDR3 is built from 13 residues. Germline V gives CDR1 SGHNT, CDR2 YYREEE (reference sequence). The junction had 7 bases not matched to a gene; V was cut back by 4 bases and J by 9 bases. This chain's CDR3 is CASSLGRESEQFF. The CDR3 nucleotides read TGTGCCAGCAGCCTAGGGCGGGAGAGTGAGCAGTTCTTC.

This clone was seen more than once but under ten times. The chain carries TRBV6-5 and TRBJ2-5; weak D call: TRBD1 (7 bases). V dropped 4 bases and J dropped 4 bases, with 16 bases sitting between them. Germline values: CDR1 MNHEY, CDR2 SVGAGI. The CDR3 totals 15 residues. The CDR3 bases are TGTGCCAGCAGTTCGTCACAGGGGAGGTTAGAGACCCAGTACTTC. This gives the protein CASSSSQGRLETQYF.

The chain joins TRBV6-5 to TRBJ1-2; D possibly corresponds to TRBD1 (6 bases). Germline V gene lookup returns CDR1 MNHEY and CDR2 SVGAGI. The CDR3 spans 14 residues. V lost 6 bases and J lost 4, with 15 bases in between. DNA of the CDR3: TGTGCCAGCAGACCCTCAGGGGATGGCTATGGCTACACCTTC. It specifies CASRPSGDGYGYTF.

J is TRBJ1-1 and V is TRBV5-5; the match to TRBD1 covers 9 bases. The germline V gene has CDR1 SGHKS and CDR2 YYEKEE (reference sequence). This CDR3 has 15 amino acids. Trimming cost V 5 bases and J 1 base; bases outside gene matches: 6. The DNA of the CDR3 is TGTGCCAGCAGGGGGACAGGGAGTCAGAACACTGAAGCTTTCTTT. It specifies CASRGTGSQNTEAFF. Variable domain in full (rest from reference TRBV5-5 and TRBJ1-1): DAGVTQSPTHLIKTRGQQVTLRCSPISGHKSVSWYQQVLGQGPQFIFQYYEKEERGRGNFPDRFSARQFPNYSSELNVNALLLGDSALYLCASRGTGSQNTEAFFGQGTRLTVV.

This clone appeared a single time. The chain employs TRBV27 and TRBJ1-4, with 7 bases fitting TRBD1. Germline trimming cut 2 bases from V and 3 bases from J; bases unmatched to any gene: 0. Germline CDR1 MNHEY, CDR2 SMNVEV (reference sequence). CDR3 length: 14 residues. For the CDR3, the DNA is TGTGCCAGCAGTTTACAGGGGGCTAATGAAAAACTGTTTTTT. This codes for CASSLQGANEKLFF.

The rearrangement uses TRBV11-3 and TRBJ1-2; D perhaps matches TRBD1 (6 bases). Trimming took 2 bases from V and 6 from J, leaving 10 bases between them. The germline gives CDR1 SGHNT, CDR2 YENEEA. The CDR3 length is 13 residues. CDR3 amino acids: CASSLLRGDGYTF. CDR3 DNA sequence: TGTGCCAGCAGCTTATTAAGGGGGGATGGCTACACCTTC.

The V and J genes are TRBV10-1 and TRBJ1-1, with D perhaps matching TRBD1 (5 bases). Trimming pared 8 bases from V and 2 bases from J, leaving 9 bases between. This CDR3 is 12 amino acids long. Germline V lookup: CDR1 WNHNN, CDR2 SYGVQD (reference sequence). CDR3 sequence (DNA): TGCGCCAGCGGAGACAGTAACACTGAAGCTTTCTTT. Protein product: CASGDSNTEAFF.

The chain carries TRBV19 and TRBJ1-3; D call uncertain. The germline V gene encodes CDR1 LNHDA and CDR2 SQIVND (reference sequence). This CDR3 is 13 amino acids long. The ends were cut back, 3 bases at V and 8 bases at J, with 11 bases in the middle. The CDR3, as DNA: TGTGCCAGTAGTATGGGAAGAGACTACACCATATATTTT. Amino acid sequence: CASSMGRDYTIYF. The complete variable domain, with remaining parts taken from reference TRBV19 and TRBJ1-3, reads DGGITQSPKYLFRKEGQNVTLSCEQNLNHDAMYWYRQDPGQGLRLIYYSQIVNDFQKGDIAEGYSVSREKKESFPLTVTSAQKNPTAFYLCASSMGRDYTIYFGEGSWLTVV.

The rearrangement uses TRBV3-1 (or the pseudogene TRBV3-2) and TRBJ1-6; D not certain. From germline, CDR1 is LGHDT and CDR2 YNNKEL (reference sequence). This CDR3 contains 17 residues. V dropped 3 bases and J dropped 0 bases, with 12 bases sitting between them. CDR3 residues: CASSQRTVSSYNSPLHF. In nucleotides, the CDR3 is TGTGCCAGCAGCCAGAGGACGGTGAGCTCCTATAATTCACCCCTCCACTTT.

The rearrangement uses TRBV6-5 and TRBJ2-1; TRBD1 matches at 8 bases. The CDR3 is made up of 14 amino acids. Looked up from germline, CDR1 is MNHEY and CDR2 is SVGAGI. V lost 10 bases to trimming and J lost 7 bases; unmatched junction nucleotides: 12. The CDR3 region has the DNA TGTGCCACCCTCCGGACAGGGTTTGGAAATGAGCAGTTCTTC. Amino acids: CATLRTGFGNEQFF.

The chain recombines TRBV4-1 with TRBJ1-2; D call uncertain. Trimming removed 0 bases from V and 2 bases from J, with 10 bases in between. Germline V gene data show CDR1 as MGHRA and CDR2 as YSYEKL. This CDR3 comprises 15 residues. CDR3 amino acids: CASSQDGRGNYGYTF. CDR3 nucleotides: TGCGCCAGCAGCCAAGATGGGCGGGGAAACTATGGCTACACCTTC.

The genes are TRBV10-3 and TRBJ1-2; D uncertain. The CDR3 has 11 residues. The germline V and J ends were trimmed by 4 bases and 7 bases, with 7 bases remaining between them. Germline CDR1 reads ENHRY; CDR2 reads SYGVKD. The CDR3 DNA reads as TGTGCCATCAGTGCGGGTGGTGGCTACACCTTC. Translating gives CAISAGGGYTF.

This clone was seen a handful of times. The chain combines TRBV10-3 with TRBJ2-7; TRBD2 is a possible D gene (6 bases). V lost 6 bases, J lost 5 bases, and 14 bases lay in between. The CDR3 length is 13 residues. Germline assignment: CDR1 ENHRY and CDR2 SYGVKD. CDR3 sequence (DNA): TGTGCCATCAGAGCTGGCAGGGAGGACGAGCAGTACTTC. Its protein is CAIRAGREDEQYF.

This chain links TRBV7-3 with TRBJ2-2; maybe TRBD2 (6 bases). V dropped 3 bases and J dropped 5 bases, with 7 bases sitting between them. The germline V gene has CDR1 SGHTA and CDR2 FQGTGA. The CDR3 sequence is 13 residues long. In DNA form, the CDR3 reads TGTGCCAGCAGCTTGACTAGGACCGGGGAGCTGTTTTTT. Protein: CASSLTRTGELFF.

The rearrangement links TRBV7-9 to TRBJ2-3; 9 bases agree with TRBD2. The germline CDR1 and CDR2 sequences are SEHNR and FQNEAQ (reference sequence). This CDR3 comprises 16 residues. V gave up 3 bases and J gave up 6 bases; unmatched junction bases: 10. The CDR3 nucleotides read TGTGCCAGCAGCTTCCCCGGCGGGGGGGCGGGTGATACGCAGTATTTT. It translates to CASSFPGGGAGDTQYF.

V is TRBV4-3 and J is TRBJ2-3, with 8 nucleotides matching TRBD2. In germline, CDR1 is LGHNA, CDR2 YSLEER. The CDR3 loop spans 16 amino acids. The V and J ends lost 4 bases and 1 base, in that order; junction bases with no gene match: 7. CDR3 residues: CASSPTGGVGTDTQYF. The CDR3 DNA sequence: TGCGCCAGCAGCCCGACGGGAGGGGTCGGCACAGATACGCAGTATTTT.

The chain recombines TRBV5-3 with TRBJ2-1; TRBD2 aligns across 7 bases. TRBV5-3 is noted as an ORF with a role that remains uncertain. V lost 0 bases and J lost 2; bases outside the gene matches: 2. This CDR3 has 15 residues. CDR3 nucleotides: TGTGCCAGAAGCTTGGGCCTAGCGGCCTACAATGAGCAGTTCTTC. It encodes CARSLGLAAYNEQFF.